Here is one T cell receptor (beta chain) with its context. The antigen it binds to is not known. No base quality values were provided; no much bigger clone lies one nucleotide off. Libraries were prepared through the immunoSEQ multiplex PCR assay. The multiplex PCR relied on a mix of 60 forward primers for TCR Vbeta segments and 13 reverse primers for TCR Jbeta segments. The CDR3 region of rearranged TCR beta genes was amplified from genomic DNA with a multiplex PCR assay. The amplified TCR beta libraries were sequenced on the Illumina HiSeq System as 87-base-pair reads. Per the authors' processing: In a later analysis, tens of millions of unique TCR beta chains were counted across the approximately 640 repertoires, and around 10 million of these chains were shared by at least two donors. Raw reads were error-corrected and collapsed into unique sequences by a nearest-neighbor algorithm in which closely related sequences were merged to remove PCR and sequencing errors. CDR3 sequences were aligned to IMGT reference sequences to assign V, D and J gene segments. Each retained sequence needed at least a six-nucleotide match to both a V gene segment and a J gene segment. Rearrangements were classified as productive when the CDR3 lacked stop codons and remained in frame with V and J, and all other rearrangements were classified as non-productive. Following IMGT convention, CDR3 was defined as the stretch from the second conserved V-encoded cysteine up to the conserved J-encoded phenylalanine. In an earlier analysis of around 600 of the donors, sequences lacking an unambiguous match to a single V gene segment were excluded. In an earlier analysis of roughly 600 of the donors, a V segment was called functional when productive rearrangements were above 56.7%, and segregating when the standard deviation between donors exceeded 5%. A statistical classification framework was built for diagnosing cytomegalovirus status from the catalog of TCR beta chain sequences. V and J gene assignment, in a later analysis, came from comparing TCR nucleotide sequences with IMGT/GENE-DB human TR gene sequences. Using the TCRdist pipeline, a later analysis assigned CDR3 sequences along with most-parsimonious VDJ recombination scenarios. In a later analysis, each TCR beta chain was defined by its CDR3 amino acid sequence together with its V-gene family, and reads lacking a unique V-gene family were excluded. A later analysis removed roughly 590 highly shared, low-generation-probability nucleotide sequences to deal with suspected cross-contamination and a sequencing artifact. A later analysis calculated a clonal expansion index for each public chain from normalized within-repertoire ranks of inferred template counts. In a later analysis, generation probabilities were computed with a VDJ recombination model fitted to out-of-frame rearrangements, and the resulting probabilities were checked against IGoR. In a later analysis, hypergeometric tests were used to score TCR-TCR, TCR-HLA and TCR-CMV co-occurrence, with a repertoire-size bias correction applied to TCR pairs. False discovery rates were estimated in a later analysis by permuting HLA or CMV assignments 20 times. In a later analysis, co-occurring TCRs were grouped using DBSCAN, with TCRdist sequence similarity added in when clustering inside HLA-allele-positive subsets. For co-occurrence clustering, repertoires with fewer than 30,000 or more than 120,000 public chains were excluded, along with a handful of repertoires with anomalous nucleotide sharing. Here the immuneACCESS table is served through TCRdb, limited to in-frame sequences with V and J called. Missing clones are a known gap in these copies; in checked studies unresolved V genes cover under half, and the rest lacks a known reason. The V and J calls and clone size come from that table; D and trimming were worked out from the DNA. The sample contains about 84,000 clones, roughly 64% of them found a single time. Approximately 15% of the sample is taken by the ten largest.

The cohort was made up of approximately 700 healthy bone marrow donors. At the time of sampling, all cohort members were nominally healthy, though unrecorded immune exposures were likely present. The donor was CMV seropositive and belonged to the group of some 290 seropositive cohort members. A peripheral blood sample was collected from each donor, and TCR beta sequencing was performed on peripheral blood mononuclear cells. The Qiagen DNeasy Blood Extraction Kit was used to extract genomic DNA from the blood cell samples. The CDR3 sequence holds 15 residues, the cysteine and phenylalanine included. Of all the DNA, just the CDR3 is kept, 45 bases in frame from base 1. CDR1 is given as SGHNT and CDR2 as YENEEA, both from the germline V gene. V lost 5 bases and J lost 2 bases, and the count of bases not matched to a germline gene is 8. This entry belongs to a study of cytomegalovirus exposure and HLA in healthy donors (TCRdb year 2017). Looking at the study overall: According to an earlier analysis of 587 of the donors, 150 million to 200 million T cells yielded some 110 million unique TCR beta sequences and approximately 300 Gb of sequence data. An early release that covered some 630 HLA-typed donors contained approximately 300 gigabases of sequencing data and 65 million to 100 million unique TCR sequences. Among the roughly 390 genotyped donors, 81% belonged to the genetic ancestry cluster associated with self-reported Caucasian donors. The aim of the study was to test whether cataloging public T cell receptors could identify signatures of past pathogen exposure. The study profiled the T cell repertoires of 500 to 800 subjects by immunosequencing and related them to cytomegalovirus serostatus. Besides the first cohort of around 670 subjects, a separate validation cohort made up of roughly 120 different subjects was used. To predict cytomegalovirus infection status, the study brought together high-throughput TCR immunosequencing, statistical association of individual TCRs with disease status, and machine learning. In a later analysis, previously published TCR beta repertoires from 670 or so donors were re-analyzed and high-resolution HLA genotyping was added so that TCR occurrence patterns could be studied. Rather than using new phenotypic data, the later analysis identified candidate immune exposures from TCR beta sequences and from how often those sequences occurred across donors. An earlier analysis of 587 of the donors used high-throughput TCR beta sequencing to judge whether each TCR beta V gene segment behaved as functional or pseudogenic. Alongside the repertoire data, information on donor age, sex, ethnicity and CMV serostatus was compiled. A later genetic analysis took genome-wide SNP genotypes for about three fifths of the roughly 700 donors and used that subset as a discovery cohort. Every discovery cohort repertoire had been produced on one sequencing platform. Both class I and class II loci were covered by HLA typing, at four-digit resolution. The number of typed donors differed by locus: about 620-640 for A, B, C, DRB1 and DQB1; some 500 for DQA1; approximately 610 for DPA1; and some 450 for DPB1. A handful of DR-DQ haplotypes were handled as single units for association and clustering because linkage in the cohort was strong. Among under 450 genotyped donors of the cohort, an average of roughly 240,000 unique TCR beta nucleotide sequences were sequenced per donor, roughly a sixth of them non-productive.

Overall results and qualifications from the work: In vitro tests confirmed that a few of the cytomegalovirus-associated TCR beta chains recognize cytomegalovirus antigens. In a later analysis, several top co-occurrence clusters were reported to appear linked to parvovirus B19, influenza, CMV and Epstein-Barr virus. Compared with equally common non-associated chains, HLA-associated TCR beta chains in a later analysis were more clonally expanded and had lower generation probabilities. When HLA alleles, especially DR and DQ, strongly co-occurred, attributing TCR associations to individual alleles was difficult. Compared with the approximately 600-donor mean, donors in an Asian-associated ancestry cluster had fewer N-insertions in productive TCRs, according to a later genetic analysis. Presence/absence analyses assumed roughly uniform sequencing depth across donors, an assumption that may not hold. HLA typing was unavailable for some donors at each locus, so association tests used only the typed subset. Linkage disequilibrium might explain the correlated functional status among segregating V segments, but an unknown experimental factor could not be ruled out. The classifier was reported to diagnose cytomegalovirus status with high specificity and sensitivity in both the original cohort and the validation cohort. Because the 87-base-pair reads could not distinguish some IMGT-functional V segments, including TRBV6-2 and TRBV6-3, those segments were excluded. The sequencing pipeline was judged likely to have produced a cluster of highly shared sequence variants as a technical artifact. The earlier analysis of a few hundred of the donors excluded over 15 rarely observed V segments, including chromosome 9 orphons, because counts were too low. A later analysis associated about 16,000 TCR beta sequences with specific HLA alleles at a false discovery rate of 0.05. CMV serostatus was the only immune exposure information available for the cohort. Most TCR sequences were seen in very few donors, while some public TCRs were found in many individuals. In the study, some 180 TCR beta chains were listed as associated with cytomegalovirus. A further reported finding was that TCR beta sequences accurately predicted the HLA-A and HLA-B alleles for most subjects in the first cohort. In this cohort, only TCR beta chains were sequenced, and detectable features were limited by the absence of alpha or paired-chain data. According to a later analysis, most CMV-associated TCR beta chains appeared to be HLA-restricted, and the HLA associations seemed to be driven largely by CMV exposure. In an earlier analysis of approximately 590 of the donors, most TCR beta V segments were observed in productive rearrangements about 90% or about 30% of the time, broadly matching IMGT annotations. In a later analysis, TCR association rates were found to vary across HLA loci, with the most associated TCRs seen for DRB1 alleles and the fewest for HLA-C alleles. In a later genetic analysis, a missense DCLRE1C variant was associated with V-gene and J-gene trimming of TCR beta chains, and the association was replicated in an independent cohort. According to the authors, the approach could potentially be generalized to other disease states and immunological phenotypes.

The TCR sequence derives from a woman aged 40 to 55 in good health and CMV-seropositive. Input material: PBMCs. Recombination linked TRBV11-3 to TRBJ2-7, and 8 bases in between align with TRBD1. At the DNA level, the sequence is TGTGCCAGCAGCCTAGCCGGGACAGGTACCTACGAGCAGTACTTC. The translation is CASSLAGTGTYEQYF.